One TCR beta chain is described in this entry. The sample contains more than one DNA sequence encoding this CDR3. This sample was taken from a study of shared clonotypes between healthy human individuals. Overall study: Participating donors consisted of a couple of women and a few men aged 18 to 49.

Once extracted for a subset, genomic DNA was divided evenly among several immunoSEQ plates. Produced via immunoSEQ multiplex PCR; TCRdb's table is partial and in-frame only. This table has roughly 2,500,000 clones, 90% to 95% appearing once. With 1 base removed from V and 4 bases from J, the gap between germline ends came to 10 bases. Germline values: CDR1 SQVTM, CDR2 ANQGSEA. The CDR3 runs to 13 residues. Those who donated, Caucasian adults without exception, all lived in Nashville, Tennessee. It was into CD45RA+ naive and CD45RA-negative memory subsets that the CD4+ cells were split. This TCR came from a man younger than 35 in good health. Some clones in this sample may be carry-over from other donors' samples. The chain combines TRBV29-1 with TRBJ1-1; D remains unclear. Input material: naive CD4+ T cells from PBMCs. Subset indicated: CD45RA+ positively selected. The CDR3 sequence is CSVEGGWGTEAFF. DNA of the CDR3: TGCAGCGTTGAAGGAGGGTGGGGCACTGAAGCTTTCTTT. The full variable domain, in which reference TRBV29-1 and TRBJ1-1 provide the parts outside the CDR3, is SAVISQKPSRDICQRGTSLTIQCQVDSQVTMMFWYRQQPGQSLTLIATANQGSEATYESGFVIDKFPISRPNLTFSTLTVSNMSPEDSSIYLCSVEGGWGTEAFFGQGTRLTVV.